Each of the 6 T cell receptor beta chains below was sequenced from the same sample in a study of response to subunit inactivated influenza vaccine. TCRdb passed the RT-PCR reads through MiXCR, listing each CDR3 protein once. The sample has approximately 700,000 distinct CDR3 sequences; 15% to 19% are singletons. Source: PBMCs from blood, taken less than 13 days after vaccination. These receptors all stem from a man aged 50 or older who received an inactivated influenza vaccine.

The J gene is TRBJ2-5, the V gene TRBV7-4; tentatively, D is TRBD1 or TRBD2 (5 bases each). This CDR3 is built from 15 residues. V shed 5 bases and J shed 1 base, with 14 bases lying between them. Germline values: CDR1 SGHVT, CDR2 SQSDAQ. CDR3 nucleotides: TGTGCCAGCAGCCCACCGGGACCCCCCCAAGAGACCCAGTACTTC. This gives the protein CASSPPGPPQETQYF.

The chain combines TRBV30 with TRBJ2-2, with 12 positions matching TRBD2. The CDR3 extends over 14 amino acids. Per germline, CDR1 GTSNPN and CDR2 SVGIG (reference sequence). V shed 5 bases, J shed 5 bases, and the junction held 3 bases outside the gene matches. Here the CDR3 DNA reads TGTGCCTGGGATACTAGCGGGGGGACCGGGGAGCTGTTTTTT. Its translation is CAWDTSGGTGELFF.

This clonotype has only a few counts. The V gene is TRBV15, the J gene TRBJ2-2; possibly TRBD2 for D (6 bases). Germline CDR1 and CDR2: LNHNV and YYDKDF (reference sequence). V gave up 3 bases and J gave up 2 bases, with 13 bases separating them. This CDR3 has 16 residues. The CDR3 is CATSSRRDSNTGELFF. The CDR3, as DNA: TGTGCCACCAGCAGCCGAAGGGACTCCAACACCGGGGAGCTGTTTTTT.

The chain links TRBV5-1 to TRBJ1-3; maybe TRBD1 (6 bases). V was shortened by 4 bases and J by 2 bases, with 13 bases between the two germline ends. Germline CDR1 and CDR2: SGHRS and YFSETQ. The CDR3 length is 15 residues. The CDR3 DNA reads TGCGCCAGCAGCCCTGGACAGTTGACTGGAAACACCATATATTTT. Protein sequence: CASSPGQLTGNTIYF. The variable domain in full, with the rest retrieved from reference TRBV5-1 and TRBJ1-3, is KAGVTQTPRYLIKTRGQQVTLSCSPISGHRSVSWYQQTPGQGLQFLFEYFSETQRNKGNFPGRFSGRQFSNSRSEMNVSTLELGDSALYLCASSPGQLTGNTIYFGEGSWLTVV.

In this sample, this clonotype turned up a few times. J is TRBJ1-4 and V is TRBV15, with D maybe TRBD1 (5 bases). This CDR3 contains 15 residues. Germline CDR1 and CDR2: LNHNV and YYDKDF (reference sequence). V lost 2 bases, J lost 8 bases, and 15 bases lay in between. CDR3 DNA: TGTGCCACCAGCAGACAGGGTTTAGGAGCGGAAAAACTGTTTTTT. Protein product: CATSRQGLGAEKLFF.

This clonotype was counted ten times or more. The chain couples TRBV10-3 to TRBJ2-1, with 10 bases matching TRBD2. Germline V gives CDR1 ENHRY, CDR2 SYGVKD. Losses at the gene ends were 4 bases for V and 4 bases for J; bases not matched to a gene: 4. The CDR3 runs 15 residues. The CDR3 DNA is TGTGCCATCAGTGCTAGCGGGGGAGTTTACAATGAGCAGTTCTTC. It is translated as CAISASGGVYNEQFF.